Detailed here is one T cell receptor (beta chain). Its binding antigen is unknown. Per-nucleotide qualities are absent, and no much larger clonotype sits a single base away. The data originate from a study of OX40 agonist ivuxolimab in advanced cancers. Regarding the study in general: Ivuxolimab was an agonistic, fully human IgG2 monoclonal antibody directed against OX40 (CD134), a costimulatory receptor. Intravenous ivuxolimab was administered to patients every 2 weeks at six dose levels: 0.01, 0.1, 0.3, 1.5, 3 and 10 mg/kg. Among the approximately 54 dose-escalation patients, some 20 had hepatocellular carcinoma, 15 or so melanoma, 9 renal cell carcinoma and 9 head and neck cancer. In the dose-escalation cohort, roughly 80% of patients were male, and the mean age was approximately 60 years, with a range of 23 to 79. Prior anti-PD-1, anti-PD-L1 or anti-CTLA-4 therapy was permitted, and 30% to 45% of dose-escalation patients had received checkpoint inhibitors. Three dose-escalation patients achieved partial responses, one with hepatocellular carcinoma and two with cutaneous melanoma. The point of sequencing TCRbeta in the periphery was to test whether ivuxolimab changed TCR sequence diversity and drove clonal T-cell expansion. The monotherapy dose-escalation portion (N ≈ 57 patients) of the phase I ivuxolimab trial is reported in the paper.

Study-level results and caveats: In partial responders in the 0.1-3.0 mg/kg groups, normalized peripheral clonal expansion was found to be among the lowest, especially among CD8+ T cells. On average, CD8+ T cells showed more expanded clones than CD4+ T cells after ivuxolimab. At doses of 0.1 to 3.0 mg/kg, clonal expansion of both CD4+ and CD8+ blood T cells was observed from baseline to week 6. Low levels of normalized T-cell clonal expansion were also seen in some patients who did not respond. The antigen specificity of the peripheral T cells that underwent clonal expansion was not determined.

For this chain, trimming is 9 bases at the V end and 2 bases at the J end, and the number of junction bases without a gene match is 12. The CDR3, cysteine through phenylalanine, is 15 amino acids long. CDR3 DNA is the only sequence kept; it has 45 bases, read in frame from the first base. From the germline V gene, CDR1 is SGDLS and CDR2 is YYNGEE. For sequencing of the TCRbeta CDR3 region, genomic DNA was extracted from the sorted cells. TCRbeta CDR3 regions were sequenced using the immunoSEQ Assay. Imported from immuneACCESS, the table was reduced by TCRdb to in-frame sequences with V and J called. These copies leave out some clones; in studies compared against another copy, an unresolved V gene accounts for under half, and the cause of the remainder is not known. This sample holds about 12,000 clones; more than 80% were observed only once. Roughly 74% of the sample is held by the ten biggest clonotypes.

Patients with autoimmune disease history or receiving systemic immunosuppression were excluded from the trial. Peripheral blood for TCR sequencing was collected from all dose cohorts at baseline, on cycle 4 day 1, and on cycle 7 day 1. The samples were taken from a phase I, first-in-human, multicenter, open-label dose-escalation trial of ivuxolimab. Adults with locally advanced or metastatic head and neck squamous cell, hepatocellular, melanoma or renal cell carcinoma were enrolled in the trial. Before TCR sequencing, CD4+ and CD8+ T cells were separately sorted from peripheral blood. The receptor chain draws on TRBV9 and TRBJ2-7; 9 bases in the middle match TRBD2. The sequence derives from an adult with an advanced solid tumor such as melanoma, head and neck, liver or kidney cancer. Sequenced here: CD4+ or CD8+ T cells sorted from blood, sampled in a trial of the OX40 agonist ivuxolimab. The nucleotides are TGTGCCAACCCATCGCGCGGGAGGGACCCCTACGAGCAGTACTTC. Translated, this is CANPSRGRDPYEQYF.